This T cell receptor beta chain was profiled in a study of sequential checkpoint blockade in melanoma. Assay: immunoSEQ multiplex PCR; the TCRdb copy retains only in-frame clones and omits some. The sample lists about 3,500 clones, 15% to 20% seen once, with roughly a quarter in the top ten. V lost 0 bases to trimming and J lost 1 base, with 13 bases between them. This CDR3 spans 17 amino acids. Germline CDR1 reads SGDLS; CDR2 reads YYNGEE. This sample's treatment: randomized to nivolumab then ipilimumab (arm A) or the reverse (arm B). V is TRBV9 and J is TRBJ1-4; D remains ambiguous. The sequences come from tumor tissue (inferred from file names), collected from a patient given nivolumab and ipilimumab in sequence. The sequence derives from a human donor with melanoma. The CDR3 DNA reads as TGTGCCAGCAGCGTAGCTCGGAGGGAAGGAACTAATGAAAAACTGTTTTTT. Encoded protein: CASSVARREGTNEKLFF.